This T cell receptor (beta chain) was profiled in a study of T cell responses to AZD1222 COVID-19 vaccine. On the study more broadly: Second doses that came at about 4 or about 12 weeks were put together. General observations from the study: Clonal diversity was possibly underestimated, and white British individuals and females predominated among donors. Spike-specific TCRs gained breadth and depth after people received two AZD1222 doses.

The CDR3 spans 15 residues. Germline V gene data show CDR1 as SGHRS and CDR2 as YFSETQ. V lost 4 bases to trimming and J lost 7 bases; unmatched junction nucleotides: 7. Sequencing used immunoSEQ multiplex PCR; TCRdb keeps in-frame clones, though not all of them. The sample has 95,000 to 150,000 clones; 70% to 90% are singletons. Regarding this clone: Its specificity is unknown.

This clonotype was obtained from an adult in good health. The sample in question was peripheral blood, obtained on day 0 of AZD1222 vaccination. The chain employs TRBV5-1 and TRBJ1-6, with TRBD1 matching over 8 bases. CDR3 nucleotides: TGCGCCAGCAGCCTCCGGACAGGGCGAAATTCACCCCTCCACTTT. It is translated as CASSLRTGRNSPLHF.